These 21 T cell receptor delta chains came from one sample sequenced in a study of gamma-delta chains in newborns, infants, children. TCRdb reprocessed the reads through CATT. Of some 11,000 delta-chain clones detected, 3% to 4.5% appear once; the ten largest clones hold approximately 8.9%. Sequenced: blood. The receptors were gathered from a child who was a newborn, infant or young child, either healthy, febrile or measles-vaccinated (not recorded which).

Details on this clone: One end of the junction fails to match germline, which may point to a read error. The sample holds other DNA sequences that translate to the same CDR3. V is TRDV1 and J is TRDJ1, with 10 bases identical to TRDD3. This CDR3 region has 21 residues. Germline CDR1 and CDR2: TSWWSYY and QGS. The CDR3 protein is CALGEMRTHGGYDMMPDKLIF. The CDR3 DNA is TGTGCCCTTGGGGAAATGCGTACTCACGGGGGATACGATATGATGCCCGATAAACTCATCTTT.

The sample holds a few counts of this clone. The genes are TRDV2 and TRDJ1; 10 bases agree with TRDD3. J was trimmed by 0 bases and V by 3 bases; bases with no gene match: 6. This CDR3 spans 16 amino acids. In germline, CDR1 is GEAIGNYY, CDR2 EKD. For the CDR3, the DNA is TGTGCCTGTGACCCTCGTACTGGGGGATACACCGATAAACTCATCTTT. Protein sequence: CACDPRTGGYTDKLIF.

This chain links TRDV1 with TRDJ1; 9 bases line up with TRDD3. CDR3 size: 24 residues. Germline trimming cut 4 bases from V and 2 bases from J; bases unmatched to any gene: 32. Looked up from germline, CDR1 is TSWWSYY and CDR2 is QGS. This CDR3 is CALGVTLQASRGAWGIRRTDKLIF. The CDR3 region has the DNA TGTGCTCTTGGGGTAACCCTCCAGGCTAGCCGGGGGGCTTGGGGGATAAGGAGGACCGATAAACTCATCTTT.

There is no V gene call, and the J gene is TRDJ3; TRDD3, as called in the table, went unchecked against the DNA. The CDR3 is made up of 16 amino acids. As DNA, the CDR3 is TGTGCCTCTACCTGCGGCGACTCCTGGGACACCCGACAGATGTTCTTC. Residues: CASTCGDSWDTRQMFF.

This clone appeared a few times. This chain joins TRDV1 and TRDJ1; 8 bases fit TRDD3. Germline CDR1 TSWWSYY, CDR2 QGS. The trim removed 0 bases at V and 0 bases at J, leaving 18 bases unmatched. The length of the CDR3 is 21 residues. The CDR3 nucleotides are TGTGCTCTTGGGGAACTAGCTGAATGGGGGATTGAAGATCTCCACACCGATAAACTCATCTTT. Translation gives CALGELAEWGIEDLHTDKLIF.

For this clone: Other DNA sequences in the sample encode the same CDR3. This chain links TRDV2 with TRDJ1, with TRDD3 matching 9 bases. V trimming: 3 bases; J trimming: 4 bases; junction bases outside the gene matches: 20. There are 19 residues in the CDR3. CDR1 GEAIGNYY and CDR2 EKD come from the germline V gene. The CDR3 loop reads CACDPLSTNWGNPSDKLIF. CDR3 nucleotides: TGTGCCTGTGACCCCCTGTCGACTAACTGGGGGAATCCGAGCGATAAACTCATCTTT.

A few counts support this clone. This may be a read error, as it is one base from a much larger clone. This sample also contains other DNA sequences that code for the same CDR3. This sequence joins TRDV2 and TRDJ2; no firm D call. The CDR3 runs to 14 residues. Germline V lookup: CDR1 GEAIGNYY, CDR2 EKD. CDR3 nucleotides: TGTGCATGTGACTCCCTAGCTTTGACAGCACAACTCTTCTTT. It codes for CACDSLALTAQLFF.

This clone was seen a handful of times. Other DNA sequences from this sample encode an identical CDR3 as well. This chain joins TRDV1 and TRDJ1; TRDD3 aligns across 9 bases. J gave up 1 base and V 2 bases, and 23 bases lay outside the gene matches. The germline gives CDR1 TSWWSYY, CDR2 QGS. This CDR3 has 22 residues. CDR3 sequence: CALGESIWGYAILQRGTDKLIF. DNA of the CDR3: TGTGCTCTTGGGGAATCAATTTGGGGATACGCGATTCTGCAAAGAGGCACCGATAAACTCATCTTT.

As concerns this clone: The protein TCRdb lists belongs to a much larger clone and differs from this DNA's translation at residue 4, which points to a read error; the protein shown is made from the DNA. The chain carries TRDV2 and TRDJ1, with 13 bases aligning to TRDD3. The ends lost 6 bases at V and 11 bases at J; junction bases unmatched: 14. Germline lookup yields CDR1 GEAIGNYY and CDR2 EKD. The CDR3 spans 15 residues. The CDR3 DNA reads TGTGCCTGTTACAACCTACTGGGGGATACGCGGAAGCTCATCTTT. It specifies CACYNLLGDTRKLIF.

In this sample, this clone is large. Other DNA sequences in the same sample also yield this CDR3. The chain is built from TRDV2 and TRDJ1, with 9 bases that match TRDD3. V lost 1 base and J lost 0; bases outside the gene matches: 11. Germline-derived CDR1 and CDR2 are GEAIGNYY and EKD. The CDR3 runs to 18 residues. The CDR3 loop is CACDTLGDTTLYTDKLIF. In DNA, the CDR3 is TGTGCCTGTGACACACTGGGGGACACCACCCTGTACACCGATAAACTCATCTTT.

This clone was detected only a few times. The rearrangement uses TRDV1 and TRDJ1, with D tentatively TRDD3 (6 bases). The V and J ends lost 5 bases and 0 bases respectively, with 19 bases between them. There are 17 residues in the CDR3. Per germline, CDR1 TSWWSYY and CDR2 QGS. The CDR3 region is CALGKSVLGMYTDKLIF. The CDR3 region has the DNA TGTGCTCTTGGGAAGTCAGTTCTGGGGATGTACACCGATAAACTCATCTTT.

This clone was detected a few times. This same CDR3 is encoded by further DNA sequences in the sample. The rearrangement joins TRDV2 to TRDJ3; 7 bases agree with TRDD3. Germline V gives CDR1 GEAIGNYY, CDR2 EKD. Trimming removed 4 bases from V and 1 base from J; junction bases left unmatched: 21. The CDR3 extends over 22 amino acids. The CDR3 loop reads CACDKAFSSTGVMSWDTRQMFF. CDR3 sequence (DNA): TGTGCCTGTGATAAAGCCTTCTCCTCTACTGGGGTGATGTCCTGGGACACCCGACAGATGTTTTTC.

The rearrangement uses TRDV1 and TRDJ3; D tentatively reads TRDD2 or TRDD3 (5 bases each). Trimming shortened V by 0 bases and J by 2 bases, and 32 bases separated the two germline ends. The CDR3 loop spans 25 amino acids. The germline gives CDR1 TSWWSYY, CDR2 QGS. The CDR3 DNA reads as TGTGCTCTTGGGGAACTATCAAACCTACGTCGGGGACCACCCTCTCAAACCTGGGACACCCGACAGATGTTTTTC. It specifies CALGELSNLRRGPPSQTWDTRQMFF.

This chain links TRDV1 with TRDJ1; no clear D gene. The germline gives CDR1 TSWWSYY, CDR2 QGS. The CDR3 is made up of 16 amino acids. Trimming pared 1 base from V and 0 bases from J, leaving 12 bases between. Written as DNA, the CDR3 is TGTGCTCTTGGGGAACACCGCGACCTGTACACCGATAAACTCATCTTT. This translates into CALGEHRDLYTDKLIF.

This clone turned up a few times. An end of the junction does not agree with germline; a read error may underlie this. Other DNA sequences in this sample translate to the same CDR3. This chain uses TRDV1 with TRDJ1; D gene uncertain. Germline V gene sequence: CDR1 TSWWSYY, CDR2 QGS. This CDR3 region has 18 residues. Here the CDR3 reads CALGANSGYRPMADKLIF. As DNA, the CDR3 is TGTGCTCTTGGGGCAAACTCCGGTTACCGACCTATGGCCGATAAACTCATCTTC.

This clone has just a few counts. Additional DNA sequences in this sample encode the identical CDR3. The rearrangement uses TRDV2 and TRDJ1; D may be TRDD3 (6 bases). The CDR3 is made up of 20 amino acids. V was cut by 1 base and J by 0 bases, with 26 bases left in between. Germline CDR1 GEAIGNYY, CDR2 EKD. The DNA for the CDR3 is TGTGCCTGTGACACGGTCTCCGTCCGGCGGGGATTTAGACACACCGATAAACTCATCTTT. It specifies CACDTVSVRRGFRHTDKLIF.

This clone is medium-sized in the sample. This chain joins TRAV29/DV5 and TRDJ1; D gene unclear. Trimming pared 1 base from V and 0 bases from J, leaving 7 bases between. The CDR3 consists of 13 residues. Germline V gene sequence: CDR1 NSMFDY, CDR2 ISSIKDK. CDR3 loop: CAASPWYTDKLIF. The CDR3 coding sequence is TGTGCAGCAAGCCCCTGGTACACCGATAAACTCATCTTT.

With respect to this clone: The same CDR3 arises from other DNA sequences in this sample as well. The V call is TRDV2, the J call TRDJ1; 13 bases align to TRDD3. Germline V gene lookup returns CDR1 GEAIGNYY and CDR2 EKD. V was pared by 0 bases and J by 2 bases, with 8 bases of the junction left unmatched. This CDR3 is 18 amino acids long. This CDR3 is CACDTVTGGYARTDKLIF. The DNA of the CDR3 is TGTGCCTGTGACACCGTTACTGGGGGATACGCGCGTACCGATAAACTCATCTTT.

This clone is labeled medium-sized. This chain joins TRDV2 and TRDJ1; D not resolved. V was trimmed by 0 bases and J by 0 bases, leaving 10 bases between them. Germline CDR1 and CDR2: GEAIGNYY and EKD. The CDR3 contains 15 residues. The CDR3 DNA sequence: TGTGCCTGTGACACCGTTGGGCTGTACACCGATAAACTCATCTTT. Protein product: CACDTVGLYTDKLIF.

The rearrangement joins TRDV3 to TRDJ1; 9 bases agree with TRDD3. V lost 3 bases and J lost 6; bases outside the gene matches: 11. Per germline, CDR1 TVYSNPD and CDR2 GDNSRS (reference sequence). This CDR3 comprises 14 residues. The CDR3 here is CALMGLGGIHKLIF. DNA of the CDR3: TGTGCCTTGATGGGTCTAGGGGGGATACATAAACTCATCTTT.

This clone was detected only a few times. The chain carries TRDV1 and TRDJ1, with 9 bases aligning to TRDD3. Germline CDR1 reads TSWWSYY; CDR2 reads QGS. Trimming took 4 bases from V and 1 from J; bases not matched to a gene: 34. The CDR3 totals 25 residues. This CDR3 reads CALGGFYYPALERLGERLGTDKLIF. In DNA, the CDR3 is TGTGCTCTTGGGGGTTTTTACTATCCGGCCTTGGAGCGACTGGGGGAACGACTGGGCACCGATAAACTCATCTTT.